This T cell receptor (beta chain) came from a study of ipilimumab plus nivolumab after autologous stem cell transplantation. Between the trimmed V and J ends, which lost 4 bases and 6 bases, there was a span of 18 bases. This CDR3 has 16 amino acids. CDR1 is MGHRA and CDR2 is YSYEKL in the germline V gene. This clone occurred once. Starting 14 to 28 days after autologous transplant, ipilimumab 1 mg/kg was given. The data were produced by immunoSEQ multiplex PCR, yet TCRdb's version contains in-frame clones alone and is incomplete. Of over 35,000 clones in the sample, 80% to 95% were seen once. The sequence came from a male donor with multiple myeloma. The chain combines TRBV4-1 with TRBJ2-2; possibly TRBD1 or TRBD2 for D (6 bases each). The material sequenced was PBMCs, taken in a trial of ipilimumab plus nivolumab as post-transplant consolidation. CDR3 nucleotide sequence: TGCGCCAGCAGCCGTAGCGGAAGGGGGTTTCCCGGGGAGCTGTTTTTT. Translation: CASSRSGRGFPGELFF.